Below, one TCR beta chain is given with its context. The antigen is not known. Generated by immunoSEQ multiplex PCR, the TCRdb table keeps only in-frame clones and is missing some. The sample comprises about 25,000 clones, around 73% of which are singletons, and 9% to 10% rests with the top ten. The data are from a study of a mutant IDH1 vaccine in newly diagnosed glioma. About the research overall: Radiotherapy, temozolomide, or both had been given previously, and both were given to most.

Time point reported: week 11, during vaccination. The vaccine gave 300 ug of a 20-mer mutant IDH1 peptide subcutaneously per dose. The germline V gene has CDR1 SGHAT and CDR2 FQNNGV. The CDR3 runs 12 residues. Trimming cost V 9 bases and J 2 bases, with 11 bases left between them. The chain combines TRBV11-2 with TRBJ2-7, with D perhaps TRBD2 (5 bases). This sample comprised PBMCs, obtained from a glioma patient whose treatment included an IDH1 peptide vaccine. The source is a woman in her late teens or twenties with glioma. The CDR3 here is CASQLAPYEQYF. The CDR3 bases are TGTGCCAGTCAGCTAGCTCCCTACGAGCAGTACTTC.